This T cell receptor beta chain appears in the sequencing data of a study of cytotoxic CD8 clonotypes in ibrutinib-treated CLL. Study information: For this cohort, patients were some eleven relapsed/refractory and over 14 treatment-naive, while some 17 were IGHV unmutated.

Study-wide points: Patients with sustained remission and those progressing were sampled at differing times.

In the case of this clone: What it binds is unknown.

Genomic DNA (around 2 micrograms) was obtained from cryopreserved PBMCs for construction of TCR beta libraries. V was pared by 1 base and J by 5 bases, with 5 bases between. Per the germline V gene, CDR1 is SGHVS and CDR2 is FQNEAQ. The CDR3 covers 12 residues. Some clones are missing from TCRdb's copy, which holds only in-frame ones; the method was immunoSEQ multiplex PCR. The sample consists of 110,000 to 150,000 clones, roughly 77% of them appearing once. The rearrangement uses TRBV7-8 and TRBJ2-5; D not certain. The specimen was PBMCs, collected after 12 months of ibrutinib treatment. This TCR came from a human donor with chronic lymphocytic leukemia. CDR3: CASSLVVETQYF. The CDR3 region has the DNA TGTGCCAGCAGCTTAGTCGTGGAGACCCAGTACTTC. Combining the CDR3 with reference TRBV7-8 and TRBJ2-5 gives the whole variable domain GAGVSQSPRYKVAKRGQDVALRCDPISGHVSLFWYQQALGQGPEFLTYFQNEAQLDKSGLPSDRFFAERPEGSVSTLKIQRTQQEDSAVYLCASSLVVETQYFGPGTRLLVL.